The rows below give T cell receptor beta chains drawn from one sample of a study of blood T cells in healthy people across ages. Each CDR3 protein is one row after TCRdb ran MiXCR on the 5' RACE reads. The data hold under 2 million distinct CDR3 sequences, with roughly 32% observed a single time. The sequencing input was blood. The source of these receptors is a woman aged 25 to 39 in good health. Both conserved end residues are part of each CDR3. Each record gives: V gene, J gene, D gene, CDR3 protein. The D gene is left open where the match is weak.

TRBV20-1,NA,TRBD2,CSAQTYTGTRYNEQYF
TRBV2,NA,NA,CTSSETLTLYEQYF
TRBV6-1,TRBJ2-3,NA,CASSDWRNTDTQYF
TRBV27,TRBJ2-4,NA,CASSPRQGGNVAKNIQYF
TRBV27,TRBJ1-6,NA,CASRVTGVSNSPLHF
TRBV27,TRBJ2-7,TRBD1,CASSFGGGTGINEQYF
TRBV5-1,TRBJ2-1,TRBD1,CASSLEQGAGEQFF
TRBV27,TRBJ1-1,TRBD1,CASSPRTGAAEAFF
TRBV4-2,TRBJ1-4,NA,CASSQESGASEKLFF
TRBV5-6,TRBJ2-1,TRBD1,CASSYWTGFGDEQFF
TRBV4-1,TRBJ1-2,TRBD1,CASSLGGLIPHGYTF
TRBV29-1,TRBJ1-1,NA,CSVARAVDTEAFF
TRBV27,TRBJ2-7,NA,CASSFLRDKSYEQYF
TRBV7-2,TRBJ2-5,TRBD1,CASGPQQGARRETQYF
TRBV28,TRBJ2-7,NA,CASIGDGINEQYF
TRBV4-1,TRBJ2-1,NA,CAGSQAPGRLGEQFF
TRBV5-4,TRBJ2-3,TRBD2,CASSFGLAIDTQYF
TRBV28,TRBJ1-1,NA,CASSLDPQGNTEAFF
TRBV7-6,TRBJ2-5,NA,CASSRGPLGETQYF
TRBV14,TRBJ2-7,NA,CASSQVTAREKYF
TRBV7-2,TRBJ2-1,TRBD2,CASSPSGGAAYNEQFF
TRBV7-9,TRBJ2-1,TRBD2,CASRRLAGGLDEQFF
TRBV2,TRBJ2-3,NA,CASSERRGKGTDTQYF
TRBV7-2,TRBJ2-3,NA,CASSYDRFTDTQYF
TRBV20-1,TRBJ2-4,TRBD1,CSARTGDSYERYF
TRBV5-1,TRBJ1-2,NA,CASSLAPAGDYGYTF
TRBV12-3/TRBV12-4,TRBJ2-5,TRBD2,CASSLSPRELSYGQYF
TRBV24-1,TRBJ1-2,NA,CATSDPGGYGYTF
TRBV20-1,TRBJ2-1,TRBD2,CSADRTSGRGDEQFF
TRBV29-1,TRBJ2-5,NA,CSVKNKETQYF
TRBV29-1,TRBJ2-3,NA,CSVEDWERTDTQYF
TRBV20-1,NA,TRBD2,CSASGTSGRAGAYEQYF